This passage covers 17 T cell receptor beta chains from one sample sequenced in a study of CD8+ T cells in alopecia areata. Investigators isolated RNA and reverse transcribed it into cDNA to act as the sequencing template. Assay used: immunoSEQ multiplex PCR; TCRdb lists only in-frame clones, some missing. The table includes about 110,000 clones, 55% to 70% detected once. The specimen was NKG2D-low CD8+ T cells sorted from blood. These receptors were obtained from a human donor with alopecia areata.

This sequence joins TRBV28 and TRBJ2-7, with D possibly TRBD2 on 5 matching bases. CDR1 and CDR2 from the germline V gene are MDHEN and SYDVKM. V was trimmed by 5 bases and J by 2 bases, leaving 13 bases between them. The CDR3 is 14 residues long. The CDR3 protein is CASSPVGMTYEQYF. The CDR3, as DNA: TGTGCCAGCAGTCCCGTCGGGATGACCTACGAGCAGTACTTC.

A remark on this clone: A much larger clone differs by one base, so this may be a read error. This rearrangement joins TRBV7-8 to TRBJ2-1, with D perhaps matching TRBD2 (7 bases). Germline CDR1 and CDR2: SGHVS and FQNEAQ. The CDR3 is made up of 17 amino acids. Trimming removed 3 bases at V and 6 bases at J, with 21 bases between. The CDR3 DNA follows: TGTGCCAGCAGCTTCGGGGGAGGGGGAGGGCCTAGCAATGAGCAGTTCTTC. Protein sequence: CASSFGGGGGPSNEQFF.

The genes are TRBV5-1 and TRBJ2-5; 8 nucleotides match TRBD2. With 0 bases clipped from V and 4 bases from J, the junction kept 5 bases outside the gene matches. This CDR3 comprises 15 residues. Germline CDR1 is SGHRS and CDR2 is YFSETQ. DNA for the CDR3: TGCGCCAGCAGCTTGGCCAGCGGGAGAGGAGAGACCCAGTACTTC. Residues: CASSLASGRGETQYF.

The V call is TRBV7-8, the J call TRBJ2-7, with TRBD1 matching over 11 bases. Germline-derived CDR1 and CDR2 are SGHVS and FQNEAQ. V was clipped by 4 bases and J by 2 bases; unmatched bases: 4. CDR3 length equals 15 residues. The CDR3 nucleotides are TGTGCCAGCAGCTCACCGGGACAGGGGGCCTACGAGCAGTACTTC. Translating it yields CASSSPGQGAYEQYF.

This sequence joins TRBV14 and TRBJ1-1; a possible D gene is TRBD1 (5 bases). The CDR3 contains 13 residues. V dropped 3 bases and J dropped 7 bases, with 12 bases sitting between them. Germline CDR1 SGHDN, CDR2 FVKESK. The CDR3 sequence: CASSQARDGEAFF. The CDR3 DNA sequence: TGTGCCAGCAGCCAGGCCCGGGACGGTGAAGCTTTCTTT.

The rearrangement links TRBV7-3 to TRBJ2-1; 11 nucleotides agree with TRBD2. The V gene end was trimmed by 7 bases and the J gene end by 6 bases; junction bases not matched to a gene: 5. CDR3 length equals 14 residues. Germline values: CDR1 SGHTA, CDR2 FQGTGA. CDR3 DNA sequence: TGTGCCAGCATACTAGCGGGGGCCCTCAATGAGCAGTTCTTC. It is translated as CASILAGALNEQFF.

The chain uses TRBV29-1 and TRBJ2-5; TRBD1 is a possible D gene (6 bases). The DNA end is more similar to TRBJ2-7, so the J call may be wrong. Germline V gene sequence: CDR1 SQVTM, CDR2 ANQGSEA. The CDR3 sequence is 12 residues long. The CDR3 is CSVRQGSYEQYF. DNA of the CDR3: TGCAGCGTTCGTCAGGGGAGCTACGAGCAGTACTTC.

The chain uses TRBV30 and TRBJ2-7; 10 nucleotides line up with TRBD1. Trimming at V came to 1 base and at J to 5 bases, leaving 8 bases not matched to a gene. The germline gives CDR1 GTSNPN, CDR2 SVGIG (reference sequence). This CDR3 is 15 amino acids long. The DNA of the CDR3 is TGTGCCTGGAGTGCGGGGACAGGGGCAAGCGACGAGCAGTACTTC. This sequence encodes CAWSAGTGASDEQYF.

The count of this clone is one. The chain is built from TRBV28 and TRBJ2-7; 8 bases match TRBD2. The CDR3 is 15 amino acids. With 3 bases clipped from V and 4 bases from J, the junction kept 8 bases outside the gene matches. Germline values: CDR1 MDHEN, CDR2 SYDVKM. Here the CDR3 reads CASSFTVAGIYEQYF. CDR3 DNA: TGTGCCAGCAGTTTCACGGTAGCGGGAATTTACGAGCAGTACTTC.

This clone was counted only a few times. Relative to the germline gene, one junction end is altered; a read error may explain this. The CDR3 nucleotides are TGTGCCAGCAGTAAAGCGGGGGAGCAAGAGACCCAGTACTTC. Translated: CASSKAGEQETQYF. This chain links TRBV2 with TRBJ2-5; 8 positions agree with TRBD2. This CDR3 region has 14 residues. Germline V lookup: CDR1 SNHLY, CDR2 FYNNEI.

The rearrangement uses TRBV6-5 and TRBJ1-1, with a tentative D call TRBD1 (5 bases). V dropped 7 bases and J dropped 7 bases, with 10 bases sitting between them. There are 11 residues in the CDR3. The germline V gene has CDR1 MNHEY and CDR2 SVGAGI. CDR3 in DNA: TGTGCCAGCACGAAGAGGGGTGAAGCTTTCTTT. Translation gives CASTKRGEAFF.

V gene TRBV6-5 combines with J gene TRBJ2-3; 12 nucleotides align to TRBD2. V lost 5 bases to trimming and J lost 4 bases; unmatched junction nucleotides: 4. CDR3 length equals 15 residues. The germline V gene encodes CDR1 MNHEY and CDR2 SVGAGI. The CDR3 protein is CASSKTSGGADTQYF. In nucleotides, the CDR3 is TGTGCCAGCAGTAAGACTAGCGGGGGCGCAGATACGCAGTATTTT.

The V and J genes are TRBV13 and TRBJ1-1, with 10 positions matching TRBD1. Germline V lookup: CDR1 PRHDT, CDR2 FYEKMQ (reference sequence). Germline trimming cut 1 base from V and 3 bases from J; bases unmatched to any gene: 2. The CDR3 consists of 15 residues. The CDR3 loop is CASSLDGTGDTEAFF. In DNA form, the CDR3 reads TGTGCCAGCAGCTTAGATGGGACAGGGGACACTGAAGCTTTCTTT.

The chain couples TRBV4-1 to TRBJ2-7; D is unresolved. V lost 4 bases, J lost 2 bases, and 9 bases lay in between. The CDR3 totals 13 residues. Germline V lookup: CDR1 MGHRA, CDR2 YSYEKL. The CDR3 bases are TGCGCCAGCAGCCCAGGCGGCCCCTACGAGCAGTACTTC. Its translation: CASSPGGPYEQYF.

The V and J genes are TRBV2 and TRBJ2-5; 12 nucleotides agree with TRBD2. The CDR3 contains 16 residues. J gave up 3 bases and V 2 bases, and 4 bases lay outside the gene matches. The germline CDR1 and CDR2 sequences are SNHLY and FYNNEI. The CDR3 DNA follows: TGTGCCAGCAGTGAACTGGCTAGCGGGAGGGAAGAGACCCAGTACTTC. Protein product: CASSELASGREETQYF.

This chain connects TRBV2 to TRBJ2-7; a weak D match, TRBD1 (5 bases). This CDR3 has 14 residues. The germline gives CDR1 SNHLY, CDR2 FYNNEI. Trimming removed 7 bases from V and 0 bases from J, with 13 bases in between. The CDR3 DNA is TGTGCCAGCACGTCGGTAGGGGACTCCTACGAGCAGTACTTC. This codes for CASTSVGDSYEQYF.

The J gene is TRBJ2-7, the V gene TRBV28; 7 positions match TRBD1. Germline CDR1 MDHEN, CDR2 SYDVKM. CDR3 size: 16 residues. The V and J ends lost 1 base and 2 bases, in that order; junction bases with no gene match: 8. Written as DNA, the CDR3 is TGTGCCAGCAGTTTATTGGGGACAGTAAGTACCTACGAGCAGTACTTC. Translated, it gives CASSLLGTVSTYEQYF.